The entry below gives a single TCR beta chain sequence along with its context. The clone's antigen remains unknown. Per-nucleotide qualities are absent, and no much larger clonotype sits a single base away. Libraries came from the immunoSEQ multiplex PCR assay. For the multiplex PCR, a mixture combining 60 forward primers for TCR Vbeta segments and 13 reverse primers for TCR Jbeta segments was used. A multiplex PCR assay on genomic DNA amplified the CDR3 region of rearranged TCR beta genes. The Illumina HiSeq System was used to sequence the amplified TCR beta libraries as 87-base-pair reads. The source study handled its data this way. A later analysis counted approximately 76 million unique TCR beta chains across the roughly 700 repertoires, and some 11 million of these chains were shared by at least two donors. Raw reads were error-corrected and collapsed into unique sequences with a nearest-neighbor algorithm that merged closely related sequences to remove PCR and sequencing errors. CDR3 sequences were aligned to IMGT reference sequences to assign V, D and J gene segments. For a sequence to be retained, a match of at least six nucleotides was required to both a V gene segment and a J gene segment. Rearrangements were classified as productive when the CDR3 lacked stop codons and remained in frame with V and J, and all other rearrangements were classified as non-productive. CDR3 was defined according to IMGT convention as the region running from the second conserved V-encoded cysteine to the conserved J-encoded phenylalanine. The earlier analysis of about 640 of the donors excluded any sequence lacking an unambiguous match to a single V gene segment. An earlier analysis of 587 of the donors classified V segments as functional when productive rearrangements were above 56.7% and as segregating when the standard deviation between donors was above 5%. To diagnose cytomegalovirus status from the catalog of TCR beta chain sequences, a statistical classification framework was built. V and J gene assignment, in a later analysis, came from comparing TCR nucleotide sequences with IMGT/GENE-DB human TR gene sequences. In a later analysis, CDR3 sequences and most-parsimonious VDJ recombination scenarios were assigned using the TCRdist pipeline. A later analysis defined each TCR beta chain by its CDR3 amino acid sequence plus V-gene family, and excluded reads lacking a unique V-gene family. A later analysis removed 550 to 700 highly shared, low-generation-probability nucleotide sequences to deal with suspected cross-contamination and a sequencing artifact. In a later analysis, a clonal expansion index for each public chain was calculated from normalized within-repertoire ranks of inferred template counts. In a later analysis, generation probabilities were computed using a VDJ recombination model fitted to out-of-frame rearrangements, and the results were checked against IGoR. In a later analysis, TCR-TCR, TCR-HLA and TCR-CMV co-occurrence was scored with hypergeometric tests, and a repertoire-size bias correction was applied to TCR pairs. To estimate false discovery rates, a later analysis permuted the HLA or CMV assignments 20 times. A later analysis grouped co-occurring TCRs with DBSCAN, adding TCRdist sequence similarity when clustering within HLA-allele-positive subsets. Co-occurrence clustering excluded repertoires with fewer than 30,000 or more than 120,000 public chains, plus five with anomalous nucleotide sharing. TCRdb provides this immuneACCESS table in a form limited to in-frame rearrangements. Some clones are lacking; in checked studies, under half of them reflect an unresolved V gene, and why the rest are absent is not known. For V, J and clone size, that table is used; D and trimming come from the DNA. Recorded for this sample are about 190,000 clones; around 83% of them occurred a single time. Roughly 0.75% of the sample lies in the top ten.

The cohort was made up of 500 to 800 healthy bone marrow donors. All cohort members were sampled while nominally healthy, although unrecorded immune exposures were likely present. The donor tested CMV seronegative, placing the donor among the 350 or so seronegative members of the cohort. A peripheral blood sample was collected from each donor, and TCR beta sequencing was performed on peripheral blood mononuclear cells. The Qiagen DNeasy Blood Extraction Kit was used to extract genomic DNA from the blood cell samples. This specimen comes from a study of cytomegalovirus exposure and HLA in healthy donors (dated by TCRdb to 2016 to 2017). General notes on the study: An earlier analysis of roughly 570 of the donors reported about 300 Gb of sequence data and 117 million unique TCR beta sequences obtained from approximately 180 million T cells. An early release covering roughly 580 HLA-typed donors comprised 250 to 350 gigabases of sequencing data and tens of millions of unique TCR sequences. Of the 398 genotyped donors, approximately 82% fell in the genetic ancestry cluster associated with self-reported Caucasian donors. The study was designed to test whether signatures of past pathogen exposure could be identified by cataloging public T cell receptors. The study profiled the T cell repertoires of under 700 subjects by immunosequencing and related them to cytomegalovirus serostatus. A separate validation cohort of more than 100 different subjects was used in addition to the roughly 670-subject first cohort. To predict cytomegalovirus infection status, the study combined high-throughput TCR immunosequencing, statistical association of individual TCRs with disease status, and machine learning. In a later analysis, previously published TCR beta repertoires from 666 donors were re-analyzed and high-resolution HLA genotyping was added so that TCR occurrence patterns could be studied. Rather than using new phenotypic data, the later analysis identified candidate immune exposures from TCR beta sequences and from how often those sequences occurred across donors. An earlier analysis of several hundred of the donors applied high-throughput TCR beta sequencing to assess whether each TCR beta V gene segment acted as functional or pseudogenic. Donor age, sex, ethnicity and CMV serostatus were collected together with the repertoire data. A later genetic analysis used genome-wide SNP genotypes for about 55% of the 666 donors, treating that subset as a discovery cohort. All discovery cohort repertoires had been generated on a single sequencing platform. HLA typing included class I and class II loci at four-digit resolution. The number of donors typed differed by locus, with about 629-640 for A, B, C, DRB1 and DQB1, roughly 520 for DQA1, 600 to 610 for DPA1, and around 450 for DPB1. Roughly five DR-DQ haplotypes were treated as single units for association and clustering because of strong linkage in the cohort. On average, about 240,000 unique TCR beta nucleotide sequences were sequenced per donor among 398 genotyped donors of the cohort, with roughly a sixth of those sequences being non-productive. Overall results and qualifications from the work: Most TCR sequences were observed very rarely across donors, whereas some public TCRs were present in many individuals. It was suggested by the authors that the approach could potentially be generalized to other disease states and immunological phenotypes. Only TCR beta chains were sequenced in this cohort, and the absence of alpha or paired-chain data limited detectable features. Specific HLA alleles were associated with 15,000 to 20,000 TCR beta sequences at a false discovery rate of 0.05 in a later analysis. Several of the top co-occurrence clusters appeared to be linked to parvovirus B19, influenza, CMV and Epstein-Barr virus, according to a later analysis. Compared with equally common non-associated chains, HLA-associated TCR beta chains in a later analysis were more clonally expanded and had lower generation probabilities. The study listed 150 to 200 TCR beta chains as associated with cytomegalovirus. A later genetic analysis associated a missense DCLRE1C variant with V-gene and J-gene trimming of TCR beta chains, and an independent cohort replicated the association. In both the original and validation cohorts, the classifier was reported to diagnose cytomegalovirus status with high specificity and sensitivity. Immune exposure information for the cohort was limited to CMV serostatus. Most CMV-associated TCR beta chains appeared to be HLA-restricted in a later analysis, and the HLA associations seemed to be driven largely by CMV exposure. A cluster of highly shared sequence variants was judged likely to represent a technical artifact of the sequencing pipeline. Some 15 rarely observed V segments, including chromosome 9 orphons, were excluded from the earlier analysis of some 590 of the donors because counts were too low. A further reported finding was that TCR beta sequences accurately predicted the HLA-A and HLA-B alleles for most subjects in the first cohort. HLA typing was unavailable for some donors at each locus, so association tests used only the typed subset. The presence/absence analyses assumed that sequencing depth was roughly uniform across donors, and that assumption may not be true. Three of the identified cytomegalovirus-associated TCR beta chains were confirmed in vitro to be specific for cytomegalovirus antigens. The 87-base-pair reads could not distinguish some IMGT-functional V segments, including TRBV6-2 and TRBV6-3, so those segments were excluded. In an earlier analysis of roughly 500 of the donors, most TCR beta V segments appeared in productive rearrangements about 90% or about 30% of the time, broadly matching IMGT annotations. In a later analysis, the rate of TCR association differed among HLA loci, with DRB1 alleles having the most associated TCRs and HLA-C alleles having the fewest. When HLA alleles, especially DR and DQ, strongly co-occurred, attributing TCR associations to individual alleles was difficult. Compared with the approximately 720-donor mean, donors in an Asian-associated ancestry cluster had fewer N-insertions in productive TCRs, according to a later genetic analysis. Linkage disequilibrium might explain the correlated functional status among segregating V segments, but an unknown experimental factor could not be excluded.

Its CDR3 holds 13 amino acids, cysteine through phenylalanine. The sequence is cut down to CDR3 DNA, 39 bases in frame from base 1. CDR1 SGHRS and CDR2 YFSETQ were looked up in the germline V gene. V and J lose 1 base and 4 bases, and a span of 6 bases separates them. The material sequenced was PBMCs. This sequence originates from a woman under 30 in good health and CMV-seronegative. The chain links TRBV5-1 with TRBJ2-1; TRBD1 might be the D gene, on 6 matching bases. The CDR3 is CASSLTGYNEQFF. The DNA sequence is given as TGCGCCAGCAGCTTGACAGGGTACAATGAGCAGTTCTTC. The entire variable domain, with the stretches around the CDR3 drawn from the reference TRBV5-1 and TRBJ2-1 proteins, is KAGVTQTPRYLIKTRGQQVTLSCSPISGHRSVSWYQQTPGQGLQFLFEYFSETQRNKGNFPGRFSGRQFSNSRSEMNVSTLELGDSALYLCASSLTGYNEQFFGPGTRLTVL.